This T cell receptor beta chain was sequenced for a study of CD8+ T cells in alopecia areata. Study observations and caveats: Sequencing of scalp samples also captures resident alphabeta T cells of normal skin.

Treatment reported: oral pan-JAK inhibitor, 5-10 mg twice daily. About this clone itself: Antigen: not known. One end of the junction fails to match germline, which may point to a read error.

RNA, once extracted, was reverse transcribed into cDNA for use as the sequencing template. This table comes from immunoSEQ multiplex PCR, and its TCRdb copy is limited to in-frame clones, with some not included. The data hold over 150,000 clones, with more than 45% observed a single time. CDR1 SEHNR and CDR2 FQNEAQ come from the germline V gene (reference sequence). The CDR3 extends over 12 amino acids. This receptor was taken from a human donor with alopecia areata. This chain links TRBV7-9 with TRBJ2-3, with TRBD1 as a possible D gene (6 bases). Material: CD4+ T cells sorted from blood, obtained at week 24, from a patient treated with tofacitinib. The CDR3 reads CASSRMTGTQYF. For the CDR3, the DNA is TGTGCCAGCAGCCGCATGACAGGTACGCAGTATTTT.